These 16 T cell receptor beta chains share one sample of origin, sequenced in a study of identical twins. One entry per CDR3 protein results from TCRdb running MiXCR on the 5' RACE reads. The table records 550,000 to 700,000 distinct CDR3 sequences, 7.5% to 10% of them present only once. In addition, the sample was reused for a study of yellow fever vaccine responses in identical twins.

The sample consisted of PBMCs. The source of these receptors is a woman aged 18 to 35 in good health.

V usage is TRBV4-3 and J usage is TRBJ2-1, with D possibly matching TRBD1 (6 bases). With 0 bases removed from V and 4 bases from J, the gap between germline ends came to 13 bases. The CDR3 is 16 residues long. CDR1 LGHNA and CDR2 YSLEER come from the germline V gene. The CDR3 nucleotides read TGCGCCAGCAGCCAAGACAACCTGAGGGGGTACAATGAGCAGTTCTTC. Translated, it gives CASSQDNLRGYNEQFF.

This clonotype showed up just a few times. The chain couples TRBV29-1 to TRBJ1-4; D is uncertain. V was pared by 4 bases and J by 1 base, with 4 bases between. Germline CDR1 and CDR2: SQVTM and ANQGSEA. The CDR3 has 12 amino acids. CDR3 coding DNA: TGCAGCGTTGGGGGAACTAATGAAAAACTGTTTTTT. Translated, it gives CSVGGTNEKLFF.

V and J are TRBV3-1 and TRBJ2-5, with D perhaps matching TRBD2 (5 bases). Germline values: CDR1 LGHDT, CDR2 YNNKEL (reference sequence). Trimming stripped 1 base from V and 5 bases from J, with 14 bases between. The CDR3 contains 15 residues. The CDR3 DNA reads TGTGCCAGCAGCCAAGGGCCAGCGGTTGCGGAGACCCAGTACTTC. Its translation: CASSQGPAVAETQYF.

This clonotype occurred a few times. V gene TRBV20-1 combines with J gene TRBJ2-1; D might be TRBD1 or TRBD2, each matching 6 bases. V dropped 1 base and J dropped 0 bases, with 16 bases sitting between them. The CDR3 covers 17 residues. The germline gives CDR1 DFQATT, CDR2 SNEGSKA (reference sequence). The CDR3 region has the DNA TGCAGTGCTAGAGTAAGGGGGGCCGTAAGCTCCTACAATGAGCAGTTCTTC. This gives the protein CSARVRGAVSSYNEQFF.

This sequence joins TRBV7-9 and TRBJ1-2, with TRBD1 identical over 7 bases. The ends lost 11 bases at V and 3 bases at J; junction bases unmatched: 3. CDR3 size: 11 residues. Germline CDR1 SEHNR, CDR2 FQNEAQ (reference sequence). The DNA of the CDR3 is TGTGCCCTGGGACAGCACTATGGCTACACCTTC. Encoded protein: CALGQHYGYTF.

This clonotype has more than one count but fewer than ten. The V and J genes are TRBV12-3 or TRBV12-4 and TRBJ2-3; 8 nucleotides agree with TRBD2. The trim removed 7 bases at V and 2 bases at J, leaving 14 bases unmatched. CDR3 length: 17 amino acids. CDR3: CASTPSGREEHTDTQYF. CDR3 nucleotides: TGTGCCAGCACGCCCTCGGGGCGGGAGGAACACACAGATACGCAGTATTTT.

The gene calls are TRBV3-1 and TRBJ2-2; 10 bases align to TRBD2. This CDR3 contains 18 residues. After removal of 4 bases from V and 0 bases from J, the junction contained 8 bases not matched to a gene. In germline, CDR1 is LGHDT, CDR2 YNNKEL (reference sequence). The CDR3 sequence is CASSRVAGGPSNTGELFF. In DNA, the CDR3 is TGTGCCAGCAGCCGCGTAGCGGGGGGACCATCGAACACCGGGGAGCTGTTTTTT.

This clonotype was picked up many times. The rearrangement joins TRBV3-1 to TRBJ1-2; D gene uncertain. Germline V gives CDR1 LGHDT, CDR2 YNNKEL (reference sequence). V dropped 10 bases and J dropped 2 bases, with 11 bases sitting between them. There are 12 residues in the CDR3. CDR3 region: CATLRNNYGYTF. CDR3 in DNA: TGTGCCACTCTTCGCAACAACTATGGCTACACCTTC.

This clonotype has at least ten counts. The chain joins TRBV7-6 to TRBJ2-3; 8 bases line up with TRBD2. The germline gives CDR1 SGHVS, CDR2 FNYEAQ. V was clipped by 2 bases and J by 5 bases; unmatched bases: 9. This CDR3 spans 16 amino acids. In DNA form, the CDR3 reads TGTGCCAGCAGCTTAACTAGCGGCCCTCCGGGAGATACGCAGTATTTT. Translation gives CASSLTSGPPGDTQYF.

This clonotype was picked up one time. The chain combines TRBV4-1 with TRBJ2-1; weak D call: TRBD2 (5 bases). The V gene's germline CDR1 is MGHRA and CDR2 YSYEKL. This CDR3 comprises 17 residues. V lost 0 bases to trimming and J lost 0 bases, with 12 bases between them. The CDR3 DNA sequence: TGCGCCAGCAGCCAAGATATCACGGGGATCTCCTACAATGAGCAGTTCTTC. Its translation is CASSQDITGISYNEQFF.

This chain joins TRBV2 and TRBJ1-2, with D possibly being TRBD1 (5 bases). V was trimmed by 6 bases and J by 2 bases, leaving 13 bases between them. Germline V gene lookup returns CDR1 SNHLY and CDR2 FYNNEI. The CDR3 spans 14 residues. CDR3 loop: CASSLYEGNYGYTF. In DNA, the CDR3 is TGTGCCAGCAGCTTGTATGAGGGGAACTATGGCTACACCTTC.

The chain combines TRBV20-1 with TRBJ2-7; D is unresolved. CDR3 length: 13 amino acids. Germline V gene data show CDR1 as DFQATT and CDR2 as SNEGSKA (reference sequence). Trimming stripped 3 bases from V and 2 bases from J, with 11 bases between. CDR3 nucleotides: TGCAGTGCTAGGTCTGGTGGGGCCTACGAGCAGTACTTC. Protein product: CSARSGGAYEQYF.

The table lists this clonotype with many counts. The chain has TRBV29-1 and TRBJ2-7, with D possibly being TRBD1 (6 bases). CDR1 and CDR2 (germline): SQVTM, ANQGSEA. The V end lost 1 base, the J end lost 9 bases, and 16 bases lay between the germline ends. The CDR3 is 13 residues long. The CDR3 DNA follows: TGCAGCGTTGAAGTGTTTGGACAGATCGGGCAGTACTTC. It is translated as CSVEVFGQIGQYF.

This clonotype was counted at least ten times. This chain joins TRBV6-2 or TRBV6-3 and TRBJ2-1; weak D call: TRBD2 (6 bases). The CDR3 has 12 residues. The germline V gene has CDR1 MNHEY and CDR2 SVGEGT. Trimming cost V 3 bases and J 10 bases, with 10 bases left between them. The CDR3 loop reads CASSYTGEEQFF. The CDR3 DNA reads TGTGCCAGCAGTTATACGGGGGAGGAGCAGTTCTTC.

This clonotype was counted between two and nine times. This chain uses TRBV6-9 with TRBJ1-5, with 8 bases identical to TRBD1. The CDR3 has 15 residues. The V segment lost 5 bases and the J segment 4 bases; nucleotides outside the gene matches: 7. Germline CDR1 reads MNHGY; CDR2 reads SVAAGI. The CDR3 bases are TGTGCCAGCAGTCCGTCAGGGGGCCGGAATCAGCCCCAGCATTTT. Protein sequence: CASSPSGGRNQPQHF.

The rearrangement links TRBV5-6 to TRBJ2-1, with D possibly being TRBD1 (7 bases). The V end was cut by 0 bases, the J end by 9 bases, with 16 bases between. Germline CDR1 reads SGHDT; CDR2 reads YYEEEE. The CDR3 contains 15 residues. The DNA of the CDR3 is TGTGCCAGCAGCTTGGGGCAGGGGGAGGTCGGTGAGCAGTTCTTC. Translation: CASSLGQGEVGEQFF. The complete variable domain, with remaining parts taken from reference TRBV5-6 and TRBJ2-1, reads DAGVTQSPTHLIKTRGQQVTLRCSPKSGHDTVSWYQQALGQGPQFIFQYYEEEERQRGNFPDRFSGHQFPNYSSELNVNALLLGDSALYLCASSLGQGEVGEQFFGPGTRLTVL.